Given below is one T cell receptor beta chain in context. Its antigen is still unknown. Memory CD4+ cells were the fraction left after CD45RA+ naive selection. The sample is drawn from a study of shared clonotypes between healthy human individuals. Across the study: A few men and a couple of women, aged 18 to 49, were donors.

Study-level points and caveats: Relative to memory subsets, naive subsets generally showed larger estimated richness. An anticipated effect of sequencing depth on clonotype sharing among donors was recognized.

Assay used: immunoSEQ multiplex PCR; TCRdb lists only in-frame clones, some missing. Among around 2.5 million clones listed, under 95% were seen once. This receptor was identified in a man aged 18 to 30 in good health. Some clones in this sample may be carry-over from other donors' samples. What was sequenced was naive CD4+ T cells from PBMCs. Subset specified: CD45RA+ positively selected.

CDR3 protein: CAWSVLGAANTEAFF. CDR3 coding DNA: TGTGCCTGGAGTGTTTTGGGGGCAGCGAACACTGAAGCTTTCTTT. V usage is TRBV30 and J usage is TRBJ1-1; weak D call: TRBD1 (6 bases). The CDR3 covers 15 residues. Germline-derived CDR1 and CDR2 are GTSNPN and SVGIG (reference sequence). V lost 0 bases and J 1 base, leaving 12 bases between the germline ends.